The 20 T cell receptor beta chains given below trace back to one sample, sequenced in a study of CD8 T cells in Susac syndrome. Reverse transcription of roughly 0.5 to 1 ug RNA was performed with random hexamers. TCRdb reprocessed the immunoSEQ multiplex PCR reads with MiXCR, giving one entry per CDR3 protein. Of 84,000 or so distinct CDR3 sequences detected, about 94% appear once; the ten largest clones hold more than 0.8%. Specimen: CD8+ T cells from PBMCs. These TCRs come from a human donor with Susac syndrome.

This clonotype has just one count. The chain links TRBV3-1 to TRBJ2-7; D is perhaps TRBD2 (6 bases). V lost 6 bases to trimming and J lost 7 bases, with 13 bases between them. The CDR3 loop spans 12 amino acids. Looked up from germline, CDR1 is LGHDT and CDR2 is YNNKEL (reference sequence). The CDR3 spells CASRGRTEEQYF. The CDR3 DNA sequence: TGTGCCAGCAGGGGGAGGACGGAAGAGCAGTACTTC.

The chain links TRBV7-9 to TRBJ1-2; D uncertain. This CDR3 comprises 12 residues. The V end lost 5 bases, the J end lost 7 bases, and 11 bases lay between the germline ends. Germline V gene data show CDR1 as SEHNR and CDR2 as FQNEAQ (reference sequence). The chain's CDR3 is CASSPQDLGYTF. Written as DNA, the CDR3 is TGTGCCAGCAGCCCCCAGGACCTTGGCTACACCTTC.

The CDR3 DNA sequence: TGCGCCAGCAGCCCGGGACAGGCAACTAATGAAAAACTGTTTTTT. It is translated as CASSPGQATNEKLFF. V gene TRBV5-1 combines with J gene TRBJ1-4; 8 positions match TRBD1. This CDR3 contains 15 residues. The germline V gene has CDR1 SGHRS and CDR2 YFSETQ. With 4 bases clipped from V and 0 bases from J, the junction kept 2 bases outside the gene matches.

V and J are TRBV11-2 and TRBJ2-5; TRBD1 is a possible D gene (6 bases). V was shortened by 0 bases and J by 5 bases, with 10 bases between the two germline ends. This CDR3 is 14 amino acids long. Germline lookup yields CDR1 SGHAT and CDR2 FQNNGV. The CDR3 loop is CASSLDRGYETQYF. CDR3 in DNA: TGTGCCAGCAGCTTAGACAGGGGTTACGAGACCCAGTACTTC.

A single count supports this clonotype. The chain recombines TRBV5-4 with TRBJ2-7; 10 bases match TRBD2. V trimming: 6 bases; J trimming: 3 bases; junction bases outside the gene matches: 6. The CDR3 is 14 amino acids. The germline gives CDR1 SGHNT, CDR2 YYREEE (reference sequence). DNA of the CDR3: TGTGCCAGCAAGCCCGGGACTAGCGACTACGAGCAGTACTTC. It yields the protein CASKPGTSDYEQYF.

CDR3 in amino acids: CASSHAPPGEGNEQYF. In nucleotides, the CDR3 is TGTGCCAGCAGCCACGCTCCTCCGGGGGAAGGAAACGAGCAGTACTTC. The genes are TRBV3-1 and TRBJ2-7; tentative D call: TRBD2 (6 bases). CDR3 length: 16 amino acids. The V end lost 3 bases, the J end lost 5 bases, and 20 bases lay between the germline ends. CDR1 is LGHDT, CDR2 YNNKEL, per germline (reference sequence).

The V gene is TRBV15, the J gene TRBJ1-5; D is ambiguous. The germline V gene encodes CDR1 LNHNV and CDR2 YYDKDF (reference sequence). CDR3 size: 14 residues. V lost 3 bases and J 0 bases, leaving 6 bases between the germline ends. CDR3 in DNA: TGTGCCACCAGCAGCGATCATAGCAATCAGCCCCAGCATTTT. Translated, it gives CATSSDHSNQPQHF.

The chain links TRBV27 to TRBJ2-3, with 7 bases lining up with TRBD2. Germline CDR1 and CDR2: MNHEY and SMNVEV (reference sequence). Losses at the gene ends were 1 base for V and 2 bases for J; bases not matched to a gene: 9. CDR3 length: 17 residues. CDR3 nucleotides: TGTGCCAGCAGTTTATTGTGGGAGGGTGGAGCCACAGATACGCAGTATTTT. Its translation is CASSLLWEGGATDTQYF.

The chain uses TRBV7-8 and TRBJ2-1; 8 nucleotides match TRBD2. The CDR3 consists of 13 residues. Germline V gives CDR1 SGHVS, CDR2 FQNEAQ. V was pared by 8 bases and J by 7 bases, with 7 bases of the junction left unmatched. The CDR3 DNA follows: TGTGCCAGCGCGCGGGGGGCGAGAAATGAGCAGTTCTTC. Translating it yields CASARGARNEQFF.

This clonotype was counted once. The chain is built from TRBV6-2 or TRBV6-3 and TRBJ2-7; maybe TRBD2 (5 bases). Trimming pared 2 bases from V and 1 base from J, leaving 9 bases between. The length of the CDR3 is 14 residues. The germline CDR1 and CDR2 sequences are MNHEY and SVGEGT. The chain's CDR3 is CASSYAGPSYEQYF. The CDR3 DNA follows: TGTGCCAGCAGTTACGCGGGTCCTTCCTACGAGCAGTACTTC.

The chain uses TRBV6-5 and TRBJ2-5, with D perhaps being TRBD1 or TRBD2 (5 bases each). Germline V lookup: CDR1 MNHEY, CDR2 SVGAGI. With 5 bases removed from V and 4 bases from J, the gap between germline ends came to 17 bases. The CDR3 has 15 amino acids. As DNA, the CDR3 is TGTGCCAGCAGTCCCGAGGGGTTGAGCGGAGAGACCCAGTACTTC. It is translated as CASSPEGLSGETQYF.

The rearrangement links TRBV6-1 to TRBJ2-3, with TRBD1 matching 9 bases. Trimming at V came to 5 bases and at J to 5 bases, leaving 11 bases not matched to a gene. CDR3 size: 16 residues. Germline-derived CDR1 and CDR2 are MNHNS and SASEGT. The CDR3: CASSPNTGGEGDTQYF. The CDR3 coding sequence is TGTGCCAGCAGTCCCAACACAGGGGGCGAGGGAGATACGCAGTATTTT.

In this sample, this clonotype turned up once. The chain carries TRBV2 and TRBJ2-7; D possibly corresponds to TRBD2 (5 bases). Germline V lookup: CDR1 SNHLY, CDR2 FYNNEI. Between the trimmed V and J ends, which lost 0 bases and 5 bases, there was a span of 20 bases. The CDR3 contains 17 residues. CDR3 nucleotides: TGTGCCAGCAGTGAAGCGCTATTCTCGTGGAGGAACCACGAGCAGTACTTC. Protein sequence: CASSEALFSWRNHEQYF.

This CDR3 reads CASSHEGLLDSPLHF. The CDR3 DNA sequence: TGTGCCAGCAGCCACGAGGGACTGTTGGATTCACCCCTCCACTTT. The chain joins TRBV3-1 to TRBJ1-6, with D perhaps matching TRBD1 (5 bases). CDR3 size: 15 residues. Trimming left V 3 bases short and J 8 bases short, with 14 bases between. Germline V gene data show CDR1 as LGHDT and CDR2 as YNNKEL (reference sequence).

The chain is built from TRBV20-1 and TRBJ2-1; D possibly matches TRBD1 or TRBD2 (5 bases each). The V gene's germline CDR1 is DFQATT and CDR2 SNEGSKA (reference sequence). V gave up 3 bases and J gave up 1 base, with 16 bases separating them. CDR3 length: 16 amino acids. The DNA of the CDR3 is TGCAGTGCTAGGTACCCTCAGGGACCATCCTACAATGAGCAGTTCTTC. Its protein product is CSARYPQGPSYNEQFF.

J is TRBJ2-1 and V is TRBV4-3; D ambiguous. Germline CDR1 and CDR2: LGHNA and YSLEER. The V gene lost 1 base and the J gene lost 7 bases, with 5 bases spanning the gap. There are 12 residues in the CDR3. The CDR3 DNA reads TGCGCCAGCAGCCAAGGCCCGAATGAGCAGTTCTTC. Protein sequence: CASSQGPNEQFF.

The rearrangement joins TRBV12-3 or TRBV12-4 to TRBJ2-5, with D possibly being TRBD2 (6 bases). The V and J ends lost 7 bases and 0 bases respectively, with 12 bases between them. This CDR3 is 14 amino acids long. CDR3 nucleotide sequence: TGTGCCAGCACTCCCGGGGGACACCAAGAGACCCAGTACTTC. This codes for CASTPGGHQETQYF.

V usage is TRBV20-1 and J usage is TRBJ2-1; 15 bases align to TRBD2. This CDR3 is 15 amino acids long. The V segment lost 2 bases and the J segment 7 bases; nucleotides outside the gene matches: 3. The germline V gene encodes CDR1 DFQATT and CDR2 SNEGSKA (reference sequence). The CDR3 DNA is TGCAGTGCTAGATCCGGACTAGCGGGGGGGAATGAGCAGTTCTTC. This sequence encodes CSARSGLAGGNEQFF.

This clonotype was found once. This chain's CDR3 is CASSDDGYEQYF. The CDR3, as DNA: TGTGCCAGTAGTGATGACGGGTACGAGCAGTACTTC. This chain connects TRBV19 to TRBJ2-7, with D unresolved. This CDR3 has 12 amino acids. Germline lookup yields CDR1 LNHDA and CDR2 SQIVND (reference sequence). V gave up 5 bases and J gave up 4 bases, with 9 bases separating them.

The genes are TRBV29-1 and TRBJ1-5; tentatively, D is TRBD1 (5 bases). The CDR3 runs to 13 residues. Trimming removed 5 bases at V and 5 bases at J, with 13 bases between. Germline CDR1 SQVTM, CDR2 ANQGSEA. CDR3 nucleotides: TGCAGCGTTTCCTCAGGGCGGTATCAGCCCCAGCATTTT. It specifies CSVSSGRYQPQHF.